The clone carrying this T cell receptor beta chain was counted at least ten times. Time point in this sample: pre-sensitization, week 0. Sample treatment: therapeutic diphenylcyclopropenone sensitization with weekly scalp DPC. This specimen comes from a study of human T cells and chemical hapten exposure. Looking at the study overall: Across the whole study, which lasted about 23 weeks, patients were given diphenylcyclopropenone on the scalp once a week.

The germline CDR1 and CDR2 sequences are LGHDT and YNNKEL (reference sequence). V was cut by 3 bases and J by 0 bases, with 4 bases left in between. The CDR3 totals 13 residues. Each cDNA molecule in the library carried unique molecular identifiers. TCRdb re-called the RACE reads through MiXCR, storing one row per CDR3 protein. The repertoire holds about 46,000 distinct CDR3 sequences, with about 9% as singletons. The J gene is TRBJ2-3, the V gene TRBV3-1, with D unresolved. This receptor was taken from a woman between 40 and 55 years old with alopecia areata. Some clones in this sample may be carry-over from other donors' samples. The material was whole blood, obtained in connection with sensitization to the hapten diphenylcyclopropenone (DPC). CDR3 amino acids: CASSQASTDTQYF. CDR3 nucleotides: TGTGCCAGCAGCCAGGCTAGCACAGATACGCAGTATTTT.